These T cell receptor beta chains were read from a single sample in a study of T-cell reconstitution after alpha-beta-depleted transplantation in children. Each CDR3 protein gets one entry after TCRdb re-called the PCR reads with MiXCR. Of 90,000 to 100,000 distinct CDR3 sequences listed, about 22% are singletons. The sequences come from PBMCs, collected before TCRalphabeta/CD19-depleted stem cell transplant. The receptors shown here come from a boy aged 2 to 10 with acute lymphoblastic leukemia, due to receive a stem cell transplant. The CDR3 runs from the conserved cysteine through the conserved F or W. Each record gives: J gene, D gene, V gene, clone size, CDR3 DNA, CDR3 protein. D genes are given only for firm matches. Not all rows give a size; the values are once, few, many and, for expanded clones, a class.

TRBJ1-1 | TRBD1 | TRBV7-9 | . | TGTGCCAGCAGCCCTCCCGACAGGGCGAATCCTGAAGCTTTCTTT | CASSPPDRANPEAFF
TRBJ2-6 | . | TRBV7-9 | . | TGTGCCAGCAGCCCATCTGGGGCCAACGTCCTGACTTTC | CASSPSGANVLTF
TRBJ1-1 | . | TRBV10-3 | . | TGTGCCATGCGACAGGACGTTCCGTTCACTGAAGCTTTCTTT | CAMRQDVPFTEAFF
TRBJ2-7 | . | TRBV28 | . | TGTGCCAGCAGCCTGGGGGGCGGGTCCCACGAGCAGTACTTC | CASSLGGGSHEQYF
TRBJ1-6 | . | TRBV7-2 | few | TGTGCCAGCAGCTCCGCGGCAGGGGATTCACCCCTCCACTTT | CASSSAAGDSPLHF
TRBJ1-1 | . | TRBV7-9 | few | TGTGCCAGGTCCCCGCAGGGAACTGAAGCTTTCTTT | CARSPQGTEAFF
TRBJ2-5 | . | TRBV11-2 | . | TGTGCCAGCAGCTCCTATAGGACTGTTGGGGAGACCCAGTACTTC | CASSSYRTVGETQYF
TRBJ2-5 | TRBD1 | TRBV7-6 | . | TGTGCCAGCAGCTGGACAGGGGACCGGGAAGGAAACGCAGAGACCCAGTACTTC | CASSWTGDREGNAETQYF
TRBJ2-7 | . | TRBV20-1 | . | TGCAGTGCGAAGGGCCCGGACCGCGAGCAGTACTTC | CSAKGPDREQYF
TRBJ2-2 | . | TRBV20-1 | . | TGCAGTGCTAGACTTACACGACACACCGGGGAGCTGTTTTTT | CSARLTRHTGELFF
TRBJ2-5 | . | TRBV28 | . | TGTGCCAGCAGTGCCCAAATCGCTTTGAAAGGGACCCAGTACTTC | CASSAQIALKGTQYF
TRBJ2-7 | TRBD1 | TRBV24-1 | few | TGTGCCACCGGGACAGAGAGGTCGGGCGAGCAGTACTTC | CATGTERSGEQYF
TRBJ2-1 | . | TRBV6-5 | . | TGTGCCAGCAGTTATAAGTTCAGTTACAATGAGCAGTTCTTC | CASSYKFSYNEQFF
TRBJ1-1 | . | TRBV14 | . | TGTGCCAGCAGCCGGGCAGGGGTAAGGAACACTGAAGCTTTCTTT | CASSRAGVRNTEAFF
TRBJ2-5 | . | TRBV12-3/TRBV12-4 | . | TGTGCCAGCAGTTTTGCCGAGGGGGAGACCCAGTACTTC | CASSFAEGETQYF
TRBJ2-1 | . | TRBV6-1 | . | TGTGCCAGCAGTGATAGCGGAGGGGCCTGGGATGAGCAGTTCTTC | CASSDSGGAWDEQFF
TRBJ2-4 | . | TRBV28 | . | TGTGCCAGCAGCCCTCCTGGCGGAGGGGCCTGGGACATTCAGTACTTC | CASSPPGGGAWDIQYF
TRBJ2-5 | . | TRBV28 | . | TGTGCCAGCAGTGATGGACCGCCGTACCAAGAGACCCAGTACTTC | CASSDGPPYQETQYF
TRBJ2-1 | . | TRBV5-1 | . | TGCGCCAGCAGCTTGGTTAGTGCGACCTACAATGAGCAGTTCTTC | CASSLVSATYNEQFF
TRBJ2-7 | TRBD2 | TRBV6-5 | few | TGTGCCAGCAGTTACCAGGGCGGGGGAGAGGGCTCCTACGAGCAGTACTTC | CASSYQGGGEGSYEQYF
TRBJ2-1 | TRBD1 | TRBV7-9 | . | TGTGCCAGCAGCCAAGGACAGGGTTACAATGAGCAGTTCTTC | CASSQGQGYNEQFF
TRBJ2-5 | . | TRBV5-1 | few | TGCGCCAGCAGCTCCAACGCTCCCTACCAAGAGACCCAGTACTTC | CASSSNAPYQETQYF
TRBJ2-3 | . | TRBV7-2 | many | TGTGCCAGCAGCCCGCGGGACCACCCCACAGATACGCAGTATTTT | CASSPRDHPTDTQYF
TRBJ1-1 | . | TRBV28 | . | TGTGCCAGCAGGAGAGGAGGGGGGGGGACTGAAGCTTTCTTT | CASRRGGGGTEAFF
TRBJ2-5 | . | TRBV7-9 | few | TGTGCCAGCAGCCCCCCGGGTACAGGAAGCGAGACCCAGTACTTC | CASSPPGTGSETQYF
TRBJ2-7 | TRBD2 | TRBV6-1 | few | TGTGCCAGCAGTGGCGGGACTAGCGGCTACTACGAGCAGTACTTC | CASSGGTSGYYEQYF
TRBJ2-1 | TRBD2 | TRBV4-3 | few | TGCGCCAGCAGCCAAGTTCTTCCGGCTAGCGGGAGGGCTAATGAGCAGTTCTTC | CASSQVLPASGRANEQFF
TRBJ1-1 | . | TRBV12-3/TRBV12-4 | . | TGTGCCAGCAGTTTTCGGTCCAGCTCGAACACTGAAGCTTTCTTT | CASSFRSSSNTEAFF
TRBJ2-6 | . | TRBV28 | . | TGTGCCAGCAGTCGAATACGTCAAAGCTCTGGGGCCAACGTCCTGACTTTC | CASSRIRQSSGANVLTF
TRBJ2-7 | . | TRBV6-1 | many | TGTGCCAGCCGGGGGCTGGATTTGGACGAGCAGTACTTC | CASRGLDLDEQYF